The sequence of this TCR beta chain was determined in a study of lymphopenia after photon versus proton radiotherapy. Study results and caveats: Only patients who died were analyzed for survival; proton advantage is unproven. Larger post-nadir TCR diversity loss correlated inversely with survival in deceased patients. After the lymphocyte nadir, photon-treated repertoires showed oligoclonal expansion, especially of CD8+ Temra cells. Relative stability marked proton patients; photon patients lost diversity and naive cells.

Germline CDR1 reads GTSNPN; CDR2 reads SVGIG (reference sequence). V lost 2 bases, J lost 4 bases, and 15 bases lay in between. The CDR3 length is 15 residues. Generated by immunoSEQ multiplex PCR, the TCRdb table keeps only in-frame clones and is missing some. The sample has about 65,000 clones, over 80% seen once; the top ten hold roughly a tenth. A remark on this clone: Its antigen is unidentified.

The sample here was peripheral blood, taken from a patient treated with proton-based radiotherapy. This sequence originates from a man aged 80 or over with esophageal cancer. This rearrangement joins TRBV30 to TRBJ1-5; D gene uncertain. DNA of the CDR3: TGTGCCTGGAGTTTGGGATTGTTTGAGAATCAGCCCCAGCATTTT. Amino acids: CAWSLGLFENQPQHF.